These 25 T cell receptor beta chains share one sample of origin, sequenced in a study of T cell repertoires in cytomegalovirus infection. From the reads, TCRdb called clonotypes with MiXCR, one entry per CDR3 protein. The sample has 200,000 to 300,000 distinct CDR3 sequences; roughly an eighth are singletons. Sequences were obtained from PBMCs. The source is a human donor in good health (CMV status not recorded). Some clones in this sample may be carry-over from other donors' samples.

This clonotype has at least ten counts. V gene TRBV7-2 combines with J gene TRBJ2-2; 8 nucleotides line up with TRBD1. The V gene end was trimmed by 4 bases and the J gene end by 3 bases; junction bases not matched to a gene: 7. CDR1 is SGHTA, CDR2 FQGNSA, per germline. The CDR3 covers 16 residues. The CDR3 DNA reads TGTGCCAGCAGCTGGCTCACGGGACAGGACACCGGGGAGCTGTTTTTT. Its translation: CASSWLTGQDTGELFF.

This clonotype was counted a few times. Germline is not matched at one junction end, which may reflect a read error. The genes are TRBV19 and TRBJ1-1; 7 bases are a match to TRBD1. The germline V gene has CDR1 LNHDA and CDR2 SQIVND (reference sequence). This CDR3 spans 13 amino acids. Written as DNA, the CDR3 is TGTGCCAATAGTATAGACAGGGAGGATAAGGCTTTCTTT. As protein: CANSIDREDKAFF.

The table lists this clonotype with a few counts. The CDR3 reads CASSPSLDSNEQFF. The CDR3 coding sequence is TGTGCCAGTAGTCCTTCTTTGGACAGCAATGAGCAGTTCTTC. The V gene is TRBV19, the J gene TRBJ2-1; possibly TRBD1 for D (6 bases). CDR3 length: 14 amino acids. Germline lookup yields CDR1 LNHDA and CDR2 SQIVND (reference sequence). V dropped 5 bases and J dropped 6 bases, with 14 bases sitting between them. The variable domain in full, with the rest retrieved from reference TRBV19 and TRBJ2-1, is DGGITQSPKYLFRKEGQNVTLSCEQNLNHDAMYWYRQDPGQGLRLIYYSQIVNDFQKGDIAEGYSVSREKKESFPLTVTSAQKNPTAFYLCASSPSLDSNEQFFGPGTRLTVL.

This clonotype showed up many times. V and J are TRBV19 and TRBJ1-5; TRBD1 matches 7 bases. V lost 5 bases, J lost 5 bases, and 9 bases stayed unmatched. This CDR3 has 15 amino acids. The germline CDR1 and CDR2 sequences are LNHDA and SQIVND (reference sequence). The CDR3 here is CASSAVGGGHQPQHF. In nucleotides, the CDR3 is TGTGCCAGTAGTGCCGTGGGAGGGGGCCATCAGCCCCAGCATTTT.

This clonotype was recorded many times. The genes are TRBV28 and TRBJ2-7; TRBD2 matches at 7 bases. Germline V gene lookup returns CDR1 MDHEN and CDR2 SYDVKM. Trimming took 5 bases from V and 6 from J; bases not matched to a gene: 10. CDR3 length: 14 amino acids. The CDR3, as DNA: TGTGCCAGCAGTCCCGTGGGGGGGGGGTCCGAGCAGTACTTC. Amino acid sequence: CASSPVGGGSEQYF. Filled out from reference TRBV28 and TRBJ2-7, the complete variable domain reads DVKVTQSSRYLVKRTGEKVFLECVQDMDHENMFWYRQDPGLGLRLIYFSYDVKMKEKGDIPEGYSVSREKKERFSLILESASTNQTSMYLCASSPVGGGSEQYFGPGTRLTVT.

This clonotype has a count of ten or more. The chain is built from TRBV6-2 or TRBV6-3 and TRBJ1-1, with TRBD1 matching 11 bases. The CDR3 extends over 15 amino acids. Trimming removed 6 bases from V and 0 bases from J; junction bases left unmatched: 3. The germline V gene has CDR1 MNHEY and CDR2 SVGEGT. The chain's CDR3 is CASRRTGGMNTEAFF. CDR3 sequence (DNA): TGTGCCAGCAGGCGGACAGGGGGCATGAACACTGAAGCTTTCTTT.

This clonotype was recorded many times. The chain's CDR3 is CASIKGSPQISYNEQFF. CDR3 DNA: TGTGCCAGTATCAAAGGAAGCCCACAGATTTCCTACAATGAGCAGTTCTTC. J is TRBJ2-1 and V is TRBV12-3 or TRBV12-4; D call uncertain. The CDR3 length is 17 residues. Trimming stripped 9 bases from V and 1 base from J, with 22 bases between.

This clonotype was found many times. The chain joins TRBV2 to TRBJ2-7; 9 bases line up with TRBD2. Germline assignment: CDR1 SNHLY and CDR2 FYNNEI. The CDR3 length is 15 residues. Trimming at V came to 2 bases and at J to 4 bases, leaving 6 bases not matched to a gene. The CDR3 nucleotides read TGTGCCAGCAGTGAATCGCGGGGGGGCCAATACGAGCAGTACTTC. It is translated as CASSESRGGQYEQYF.

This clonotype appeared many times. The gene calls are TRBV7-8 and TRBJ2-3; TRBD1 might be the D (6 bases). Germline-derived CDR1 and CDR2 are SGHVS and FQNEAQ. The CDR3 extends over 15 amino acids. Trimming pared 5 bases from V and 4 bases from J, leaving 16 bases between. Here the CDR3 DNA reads TGTGCCAGCAGCCATCGTACAGGGTACCCAGATACGCAGTATTTT. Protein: CASSHRTGYPDTQYF.

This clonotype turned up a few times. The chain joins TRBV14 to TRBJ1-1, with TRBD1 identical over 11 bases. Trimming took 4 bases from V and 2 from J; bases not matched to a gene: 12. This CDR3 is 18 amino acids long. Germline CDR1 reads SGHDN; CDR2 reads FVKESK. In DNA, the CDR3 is TGTGCCAGCAGCCGACCCGGGCTTGGACAGGGGGCAAACACTGAAGCTTTCTTT. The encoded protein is CASSRPGLGQGANTEAFF.

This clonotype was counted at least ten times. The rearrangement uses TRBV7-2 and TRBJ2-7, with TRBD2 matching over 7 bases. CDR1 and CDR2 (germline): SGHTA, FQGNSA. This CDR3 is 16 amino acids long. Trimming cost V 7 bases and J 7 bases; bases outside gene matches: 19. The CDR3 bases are TGTGCCAGCACCTCGTTGACCGGGAGGTCAGCTTGGGAGCAGTACTTC. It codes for CASTSLTGRSAWEQYF.

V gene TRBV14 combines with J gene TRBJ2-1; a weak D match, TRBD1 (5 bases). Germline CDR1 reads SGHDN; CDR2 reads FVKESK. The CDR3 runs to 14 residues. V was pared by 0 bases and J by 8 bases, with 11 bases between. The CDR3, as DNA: TGTGCCAGCAGCCAAGAAGGCAGGGCGGATGAGCAGTTCTTC. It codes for CASSQEGRADEQFF.

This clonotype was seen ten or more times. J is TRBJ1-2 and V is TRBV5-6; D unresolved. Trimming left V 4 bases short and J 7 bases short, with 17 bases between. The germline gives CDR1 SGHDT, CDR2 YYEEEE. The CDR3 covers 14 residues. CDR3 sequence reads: CASSPQAREAGYTF. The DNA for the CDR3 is TGTGCCAGCAGCCCCCAGGCCCGTGAGGCTGGCTACACCTTC.

CDR3 in amino acids: CSARSIGVSGNTIYF. CDR3 nucleotides: TGCAGTGCTAGGTCTATAGGGGTTTCTGGAAACACCATATATTTT. The rearrangement links TRBV20-1 to TRBJ1-3; D perhaps matches TRBD1 (5 bases). The germline V gene encodes CDR1 DFQATT and CDR2 SNEGSKA (reference sequence). This CDR3 has 15 residues. Trimming left V 3 bases short and J 1 base short, with 13 bases between.

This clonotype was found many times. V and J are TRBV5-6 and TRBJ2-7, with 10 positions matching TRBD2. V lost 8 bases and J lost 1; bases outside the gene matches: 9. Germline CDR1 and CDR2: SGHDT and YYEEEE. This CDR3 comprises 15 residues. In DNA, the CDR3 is TGTGCCAGTACCCTCGGACTAGCGGATTCCTACGAGCAGTACTTC. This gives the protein CASTLGLADSYEQYF.

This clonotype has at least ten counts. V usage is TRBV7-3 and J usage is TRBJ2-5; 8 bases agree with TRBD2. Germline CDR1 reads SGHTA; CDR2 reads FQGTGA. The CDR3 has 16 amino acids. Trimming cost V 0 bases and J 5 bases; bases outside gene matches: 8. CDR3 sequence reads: CASSLTSAGGGETQYF. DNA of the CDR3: TGTGCCAGCAGCTTAACGTCCGCGGGGGGCGGGGAGACCCAGTACTTC.

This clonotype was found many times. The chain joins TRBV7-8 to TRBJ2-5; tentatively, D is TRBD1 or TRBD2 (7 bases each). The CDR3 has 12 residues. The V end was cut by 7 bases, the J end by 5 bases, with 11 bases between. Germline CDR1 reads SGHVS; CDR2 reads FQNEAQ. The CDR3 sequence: CASTGGGETQYF. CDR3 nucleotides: TGTGCCAGCACAGGGGGAGGGGAGACCCAGTACTTC.

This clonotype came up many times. CDR3 sequence reads: CASSLGPLGEKLFF. CDR3 nucleotides: TGTGCCAGCAGCTTAGGACCGTTAGGCGAAAAACTGTTTTTT. J is TRBJ1-4 and V is TRBV7-2, with D unclear. This CDR3 has 14 amino acids. In germline, CDR1 is SGHTA, CDR2 FQGNSA. The ends were cut back, 1 base at V and 8 bases at J, with 11 bases in the middle.

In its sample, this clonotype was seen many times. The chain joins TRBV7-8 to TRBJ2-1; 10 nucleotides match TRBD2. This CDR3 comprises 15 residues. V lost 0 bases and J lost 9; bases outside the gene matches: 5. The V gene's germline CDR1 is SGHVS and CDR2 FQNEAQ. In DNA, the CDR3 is TGTGCCAGCAGCTTAGCGTCTAGCGGGAGCGGTGAGCAGTTCTTC. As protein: CASSLASSGSGEQFF.

CDR3 amino acids: CASTLTSTGRDEQYF. DNA of the CDR3: TGCGCCAGCACCCTCACCTCGACAGGGCGCGACGAGCAGTACTTC. The chain employs TRBV5-1 and TRBJ2-7, with 7 bases that match TRBD1. Germline V gene lookup returns CDR1 SGHRS and CDR2 YFSETQ. The V gene end was trimmed by 6 bases and the J gene end by 5 bases; junction bases not matched to a gene: 14. CDR3 length: 15 amino acids.

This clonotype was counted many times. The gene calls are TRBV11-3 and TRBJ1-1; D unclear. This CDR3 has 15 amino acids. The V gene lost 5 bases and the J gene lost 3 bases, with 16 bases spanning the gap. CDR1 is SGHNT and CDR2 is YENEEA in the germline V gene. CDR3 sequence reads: CASSPRDREDTEAFF. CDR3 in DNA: TGTGCCAGCAGCCCCCGTGATCGGGAGGACACTGAAGCTTTCTTT.

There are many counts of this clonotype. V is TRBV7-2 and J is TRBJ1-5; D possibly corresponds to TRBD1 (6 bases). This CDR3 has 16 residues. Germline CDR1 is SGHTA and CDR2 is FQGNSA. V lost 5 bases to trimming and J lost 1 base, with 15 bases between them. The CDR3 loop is CASSLGTTRSNQPQHF. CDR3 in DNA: TGTGCCAGCAGCCTGGGGACAACCAGGAGCAATCAGCCCCAGCATTTT.

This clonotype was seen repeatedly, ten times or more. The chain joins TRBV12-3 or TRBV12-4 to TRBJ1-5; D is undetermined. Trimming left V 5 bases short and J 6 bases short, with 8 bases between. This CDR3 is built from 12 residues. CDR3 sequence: CASSRQSQPQHF. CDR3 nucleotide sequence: TGTGCCAGCAGTCGGCAGAGTCAGCCCCAGCATTTT.

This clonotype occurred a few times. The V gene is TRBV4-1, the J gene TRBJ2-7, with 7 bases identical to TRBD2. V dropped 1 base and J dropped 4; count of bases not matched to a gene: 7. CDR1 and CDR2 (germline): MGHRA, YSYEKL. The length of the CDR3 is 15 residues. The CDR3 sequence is CASSQAPAGIYEQYF. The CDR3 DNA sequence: TGCGCCAGCAGCCAAGCGCCAGCGGGAATATACGAGCAGTACTTC.

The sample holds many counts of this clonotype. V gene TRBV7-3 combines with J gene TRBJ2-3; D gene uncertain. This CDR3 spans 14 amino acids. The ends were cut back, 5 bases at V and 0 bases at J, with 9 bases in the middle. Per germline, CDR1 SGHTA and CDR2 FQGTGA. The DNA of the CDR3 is TGTGCCAGCAGCCCCCAGCACAGCACAGATACGCAGTATTTT. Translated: CASSPQHSTDTQYF.